The rows below give T cell receptor beta chains drawn from one sample of a study of Graves' ophthalmopathy and Graves' hyperthyroidism. In TCRdb, the multiplex PCR reads were re-called with MiXCR into one record per CDR3 protein. The table records roughly 350,000 distinct CDR3 sequences, 15% to 20% of them present only once. Sequencing used peripheral blood. Every receptor here comes from an adult woman with stable Graves' hyperthyroidism. CDR3s include the opening cysteine and the closing phenylalanine or tryptophan. Each record gives: CDR3 DNA, CDR3 protein, clone size, J gene, V gene, D gene. D genes are given only for firm matches. Expanded clones are given a class, and other clones once, few, many or no size at all.

CDR3nt: TGCAGCGTTGATAGCCAGGTAGGGACCACTGAAGCTTTCTTT
CDR3aa: CSVDSQVGTTEAFF
abundance: many
j_gene: TRBJ1-1
v_gene: TRBV29-1
d_gene: .

CDR3nt: TGTGCCAGCAGCCCCGTGACAGGGGTAGGCTACGAGCAGTACTTC
CDR3aa: CASSPVTGVGYEQYF
abundance: many
j_gene: TRBJ2-7
v_gene: TRBV14
d_gene: TRBD1

CDR3nt: TGCGCCAGCAGCTTGACGGGACAGGCAAACTATGGCTACACCTTC
CDR3aa: CASSLTGQANYGYTF
abundance: few
j_gene: TRBJ1-2
v_gene: TRBV5-1
d_gene: TRBD1

CDR3nt: TGCAGCGTTCAGGCGGACAGCTCCTACGAGCAGTACTTC
CDR3aa: CSVQADSSYEQYF
abundance: many
j_gene: TRBJ2-7
v_gene: TRBV29-1
d_gene: .

CDR3nt: TGTGCCAGCTGGCACAGGGTGACCGGGGAGCTGTTTTTT
CDR3aa: CASWHRVTGELFF
abundance: .
j_gene: TRBJ2-2
v_gene: TRBV6-1
d_gene: .

CDR3nt: TGTGCCAGCAGCCAACGACAGGATGGCTACACCTTC
CDR3aa: CASSQRQDGYTF
abundance: few
j_gene: TRBJ1-2
v_gene: TRBV3-1
d_gene: .

CDR3nt: TGTGCCAGCAGCTTAGCCGGGGGGGGGAACACTGAAGCTTTCTTT
CDR3aa: CASSLAGGGNTEAFF
abundance: few
j_gene: TRBJ1-1
v_gene: TRBV7-9
d_gene: .

CDR3nt: TGTGCCAGCAGTGCCCGGACAGGGGGCACCGGGGAGCTGTTTTTT
CDR3aa: CASSARTGGTGELFF
abundance: many
j_gene: TRBJ2-2
v_gene: TRBV2
d_gene: TRBD1

CDR3nt: TGTGCCAGCACACCCTCTCCAAATCCTGGCGGCTACACCTTC
CDR3aa: CASTPSPNPGGYTF
abundance: .
j_gene: TRBJ1-2
v_gene: TRBV6-2/TRBV6-3
d_gene: .

CDR3nt: TGTGCCAGCAGTTTAATCTTAAATCAGCCCCAGCATTTT
CDR3aa: CASSLILNQPQHF
abundance: .
j_gene: TRBJ1-5
v_gene: TRBV28
d_gene: .

CDR3nt: TGTGCCACCAGCAGTGAACAGGGAAGGCAAGCTTTCTTT
CDR3aa: CATSSEQGRQAFF
abundance: .
j_gene: TRBJ1-1
v_gene: TRBV15
d_gene: .

CDR3nt: TGTGCCAGCAGTTTTGTTCGGGGGACAGGGGTCCACGAGCAGTACTTC
CDR3aa: CASSFVRGTGVHEQYF
abundance: many
j_gene: TRBJ2-7
v_gene: TRBV12-3/TRBV12-4
d_gene: TRBD1

CDR3nt: TGTGCCAGCAGCTTTACCCAGGGACGGACTAAAAAAGAGACCCAGTACTTC
CDR3aa: CASSFTQGRTKKETQYF
abundance: many
j_gene: TRBJ2-5
v_gene: TRBV13
d_gene: .

CDR3nt: TGCAGCGTTGAAGTCACCAGACAGAACACCGGGGAGCTGTTTTTT
CDR3aa: CSVEVTRQNTGELFF
abundance: few
j_gene: TRBJ2-2
v_gene: TRBV29-1
d_gene: .

CDR3nt: TGTGCCAGCAGTTACTCGTGGACAGAGGGGTTGGACGAGCAGTACTTC
CDR3aa: CASSYSWTEGLDEQYF
abundance: many
j_gene: TRBJ2-7
v_gene: TRBV6-5
d_gene: .

CDR3nt: TGTGCCTGTGGCGGGAGCAGCCAAGAGACCCAGTACTTC
CDR3aa: CACGGSSQETQYF
abundance: .
j_gene: TRBJ2-5
v_gene: TRBV7-9
d_gene: TRBD2

CDR3nt: TGTGCCACCCGGACAGGGGCAATGTCCGGGGAGCTGTTTTTT
CDR3aa: CATRTGAMSGELFF
abundance: .
j_gene: TRBJ2-2
v_gene: TRBV2
d_gene: TRBD1

CDR3nt: TGTGCCAGCAGTGCAGGAGCTGGAGTTAGCAATCAGCCCCAGCATTTT
CDR3aa: CASSAGAGVSNQPQHF
abundance: many
j_gene: TRBJ1-5
v_gene: TRBV6-1
d_gene: .

CDR3nt: TGTGCCAGCACGAACCAGTACTTC
CDR3aa: CASTNQYF
abundance: many
j_gene: TRBJ2-5
v_gene: TRBV6-2/TRBV6-3
d_gene: .

CDR3nt: TGTGCCAGCAGTTATCTTCTGTCTGGAAACACCATATATTTT
CDR3aa: CASSYLLSGNTIYF
abundance: many
j_gene: TRBJ1-3
v_gene: TRBV6-2/TRBV6-3
d_gene: .

CDR3nt: TGTGCCAGCACTTTTGGGGTCTCCTACGAGCAGTACTTC
CDR3aa: CASTFGVSYEQYF
abundance: many
j_gene: TRBJ2-7
v_gene: TRBV28
d_gene: .

CDR3nt: TGTGCCAGCAGTTACCCAACGGGACTAGCGGTCTACGAGCAGTACTTC
CDR3aa: CASSYPTGLAVYEQYF
abundance: many
j_gene: TRBJ2-7
v_gene: TRBV6-2/TRBV6-3
d_gene: TRBD2

CDR3nt: TGCGCCAGCAGCTTCGCGGGACAGAGCAACTATGGCTACACCTTC
CDR3aa: CASSFAGQSNYGYTF
abundance: many
j_gene: TRBJ1-2
v_gene: TRBV5-1
d_gene: TRBD1

CDR3nt: TGTGCCAGCACAGAGGGGGCAGCCTATAATTCACCCCTCCACTTT
CDR3aa: CASTEGAAYNSPLHF
abundance: many
j_gene: TRBJ1-6
v_gene: TRBV27
d_gene: TRBD1

CDR3nt: TGTGCCATCACTGGACAGGATTCCTACGAGCAGTACTTC
CDR3aa: CAITGQDSYEQYF
abundance: many
j_gene: TRBJ2-7
v_gene: TRBV10-3
d_gene: TRBD1

CDR3nt: TGTGCCAGCAGCTATCTTCTGGGGGATGGCTACACCTTC
CDR3aa: CASSYLLGDGYTF
abundance: many
j_gene: TRBJ1-2
v_gene: TRBV11-2
d_gene: .

CDR3nt: TGTGCCAGCGGCAGGCTTTCCTACGAGCAGTACTTC
CDR3aa: CASGRLSYEQYF
abundance: many
j_gene: TRBJ2-7
v_gene: TRBV28
d_gene: .

CDR3nt: TGCAGTGCTAGAGGACGAGGGGCCCGCTACGAGCAGTACTTC
CDR3aa: CSARGRGARYEQYF
abundance: many
j_gene: TRBJ2-7
v_gene: TRBV20-1
d_gene: .

CDR3nt: TGTGCCAGCAGCCCGGGGACAGGGTCCTACGAGCAGTACTTC
CDR3aa: CASSPGTGSYEQYF
abundance: many
j_gene: TRBJ2-7
v_gene: TRBV18
d_gene: TRBD1

CDR3nt: TGCGCCAGCAGCCAAGAGGGACAGGGGGCCTATGGCTACACCTTC
CDR3aa: CASSQEGQGAYGYTF
abundance: many
j_gene: TRBJ1-2
v_gene: TRBV4-1
d_gene: TRBD1

CDR3nt: TGTGCCAGCAGTTTAGGAATCCCCGAGCAGTACTTC
CDR3aa: CASSLGIPEQYF
abundance: many
j_gene: TRBJ2-7
v_gene: TRBV12-3/TRBV12-4
d_gene: .

CDR3nt: TGTGCCAGCAGCTCCGGACCCTACAACTCCTACGAGCAGTACTTC
CDR3aa: CASSSGPYNSYEQYF
abundance: many
j_gene: TRBJ2-7
v_gene: TRBV7-2
d_gene: .

CDR3nt: TGTGCCAGCGAACCTCAGGGGGGTTCCTACGAGCAGTACTTC
CDR3aa: CASEPQGGSYEQYF
abundance: many
j_gene: TRBJ2-7
v_gene: TRBV6-2/TRBV6-3
d_gene: .

CDR3nt: TGTGCCAGCAGTTTTTCGGACCCAGGGACCTTTTACGAGCAGTACTTC
CDR3aa: CASSFSDPGTFYEQYF
abundance: many
j_gene: TRBJ2-7
v_gene: TRBV27
d_gene: .

CDR3nt: TGTGCCGGCCAGCGGGCGAACACCGGGGAGCTGTTTTTT
CDR3aa: CAGQRANTGELFF
abundance: .
j_gene: TRBJ2-2
v_gene: TRBV2
d_gene: .

CDR3nt: TGTGCCAGCAGCCCCCTTGGGCAGACCAACTATGGCTACACCTTC
CDR3aa: CASSPLGQTNYGYTF
abundance: many
j_gene: TRBJ1-2
v_gene: TRBV6-2/TRBV6-3
d_gene: .

CDR3nt: TGCAGCGTTGGCAGTCAGGCGGTGGACGAGCAGTACTTC
CDR3aa: CSVGSQAVDEQYF
abundance: many
j_gene: TRBJ2-7
v_gene: TRBV29-1
d_gene: .

CDR3nt: TGCAGTGCTAGGGGCGACATATACTATGGCTACACCTTC
CDR3aa: CSARGDIYYGYTF
abundance: many
j_gene: TRBJ1-2
v_gene: TRBV20-1
d_gene: .

CDR3nt: TGCGCCAGCAGCTTGGATCTGAGAGGGAACACTGAAGCTTTCTTT
CDR3aa: CASSLDLRGNTEAFF
abundance: many
j_gene: TRBJ1-1
v_gene: TRBV5-1
d_gene: .

CDR3nt: TGTGCCAGCAGCTACAAGGGCTCTGGAAACACCATATATTTT
CDR3aa: CASSYKGSGNTIYF
abundance: many
j_gene: TRBJ1-3
v_gene: TRBV7-2
d_gene: .

CDR3nt: TGCGCCAGCAGTGATGACTTAGCGGGAGACACCGGGGAGCTGTTTTTT
CDR3aa: CASSDDLAGDTGELFF
abundance: many
j_gene: TRBJ2-2
v_gene: TRBV10-1
d_gene: TRBD2

CDR3nt: TGTGCCAAACCGAACGGGGGTCCGGCCAAAAACATTAAGTACTTC
CDR3aa: CAKPNGGPAKNIKYF
abundance: many
j_gene: TRBJ2-4
v_gene: TRBV19
d_gene: .

CDR3nt: TGTGCCAGCAGCCGGGACATGTACCAAGAGACCCAGTACTTC
CDR3aa: CASSRDMYQETQYF
abundance: many
j_gene: TRBJ2-5
v_gene: TRBV2
d_gene: .

CDR3nt: TGTGCCAGCAGTGGGAACAGGGGAGAGACCCAGTACTTC
CDR3aa: CASSGNRGETQYF
abundance: many
j_gene: TRBJ2-5
v_gene: TRBV2
d_gene: TRBD1

CDR3nt: TGCAGTGCTACTATTAACGAGCAGTACTTC
CDR3aa: CSATINEQYF
abundance: .
j_gene: TRBJ2-7
v_gene: TRBV20-1
d_gene: .

CDR3nt: TGTGCCAGCAGCTTAGCGGGAGTTAGCTACGAGCAGTACTTC
CDR3aa: CASSLAGVSYEQYF
abundance: many
j_gene: TRBJ2-7
v_gene: TRBV12-3/TRBV12-4
d_gene: TRBD2

CDR3nt: TGTGCCAGCTCACAGACGGACAGGGCCTTGAACACCGGGGAGCTGTTTTTT
CDR3aa: CASSQTDRALNTGELFF
abundance: few
j_gene: TRBJ2-2
v_gene: TRBV18
d_gene: TRBD1

CDR3nt: TGTGCCAGCAGCCTCTACCTCGACAGGGACGTTGACTATGGCTACACCTTC
CDR3aa: CASSLYLDRDVDYGYTF
abundance: many
j_gene: TRBJ1-2
v_gene: TRBV12-3/TRBV12-4
d_gene: TRBD1

CDR3nt: TGTGCCAGCAACAAGGACTCTGGGGCCAACGTCCTGACTTTC
CDR3aa: CASNKDSGANVLTF
abundance: many
j_gene: TRBJ2-6
v_gene: TRBV12-3/TRBV12-4
d_gene: .

CDR3nt: TGTGCCAGCAGTCGAGGCCACTACGAGCAGTACTTC
CDR3aa: CASSRGHYEQYF
abundance: many
j_gene: TRBJ2-7
v_gene: TRBV12-3/TRBV12-4
d_gene: .

CDR3nt: TGCAGTGCCCGGAGGGGCGGGGTGGCAGAAGAGACCCAGTACTTC
CDR3aa: CSARRGGVAEETQYF
abundance: many
j_gene: TRBJ2-5
v_gene: TRBV20-1
d_gene: .

CDR3nt: TGTGCCAGCAGCCCGGGACTAGTCACAGCCTACGAGCAGTACTTC
CDR3aa: CASSPGLVTAYEQYF
abundance: many
j_gene: TRBJ2-7
v_gene: TRBV13
d_gene: TRBD2

CDR3nt: TGTGCCAGCAGATTTGGGGAAATGTGGACTGAAGCTTTCTTT
CDR3aa: CASRFGEMWTEAFF
abundance: .
j_gene: TRBJ1-1
v_gene: TRBV6-1
d_gene: .

CDR3nt: TGTGCCAGCAGCTTAAGCCGATGGGGATCCGGGGAGCTGTTTTTT
CDR3aa: CASSLSRWGSGELFF
abundance: many
j_gene: TRBJ2-2
v_gene: TRBV7-2
d_gene: .

CDR3nt: TGCAGCGTTGAAGATCGGAGGGGCGGGAGCTCCTACGAGCAGTACTTC
CDR3aa: CSVEDRRGGSSYEQYF
abundance: many
j_gene: TRBJ2-7
v_gene: TRBV29-1
d_gene: TRBD2